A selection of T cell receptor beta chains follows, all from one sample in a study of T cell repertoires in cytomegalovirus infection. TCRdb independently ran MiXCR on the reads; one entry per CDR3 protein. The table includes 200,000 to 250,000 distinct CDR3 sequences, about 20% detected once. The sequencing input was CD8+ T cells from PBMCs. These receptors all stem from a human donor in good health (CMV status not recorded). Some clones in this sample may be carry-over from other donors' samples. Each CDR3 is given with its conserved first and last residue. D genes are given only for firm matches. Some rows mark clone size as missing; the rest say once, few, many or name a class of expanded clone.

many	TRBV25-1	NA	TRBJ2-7	CASSDVSSYEQYF	TGTGCCAGCAGTGACGTCTCCTCCTACGAGCAGTACTTC
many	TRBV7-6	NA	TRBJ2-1	CASSLAGGPSSYNEQFF	TGTGCCAGCAGCCTAGCTGGGGGCCCTAGCTCCTACAATGAGCAGTTCTTC
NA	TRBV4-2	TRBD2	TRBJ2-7	CASSQERGGLRNEQYF	TGTGCCAGCAGCCAAGAGCGCGGGGGGCTTAGGAACGAGCAGTACTTC
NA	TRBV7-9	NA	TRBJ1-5	CASSWDGYQPQHF	TGTGCCAGCAGCTGGGACGGTTATCAGCCCCAGCATTTT
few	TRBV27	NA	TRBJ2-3	CASSLETSRSTDTQYF	TGTGCCAGCAGTCTAGAGACTTCACGAAGCACAGATACGCAGTATTTT
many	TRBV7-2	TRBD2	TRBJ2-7	CASSPLAGGSLSEQYF	TGTGCCAGCTCCCCTCTAGCGGGGGGATCCCTCTCCGAGCAGTACTTC
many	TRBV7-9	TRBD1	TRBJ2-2	CASSFPNLGQGVTGELFF	TGTGCCAGCAGCTTCCCGAACTTGGGCCAGGGGGTGACCGGGGAGCTGTTTTTT
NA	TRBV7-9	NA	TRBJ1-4	CASSESPSAPEKLFF	TGTGCCAGCAGCGAAAGTCCGTCCGCGCCGGAAAAACTGTTTTTT
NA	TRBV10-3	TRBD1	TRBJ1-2	CAISDYRTGENYGYTF	TGTGCCATCAGTGATTATCGGACAGGGGAGAACTATGGCTACACCTTC
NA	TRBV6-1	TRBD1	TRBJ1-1	CASGSGGIGAFF	TGTGCCAGCGGGTCAGGGGGGATTGGAGCTTTCTTT
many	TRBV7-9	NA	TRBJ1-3	CASSTLGGEPGNTIYF	TGTGCCAGCAGCACCCTGGGCGGGGAACCTGGAAACACCATATATTTT
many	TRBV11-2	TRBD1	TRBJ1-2	CASSLYFSRTGGDYGYTF	TGTGCCAGCAGCTTATATTTTTCGAGGACAGGGGGGGACTATGGCTACACCTTC
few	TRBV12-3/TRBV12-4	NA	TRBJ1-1	CASSSWAVNTEAFF	TGTGCCAGCAGTTCGTGGGCCGTTAACACTGAAGCTTTCTTT
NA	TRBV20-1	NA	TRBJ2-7	CSARETDYEQYF	TGCAGTGCTAGAGAGACAGACTACGAGCAGTACTTC
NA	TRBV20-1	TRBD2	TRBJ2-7	CSARDQKRGYYEQYF	TGCAGTGCTAGAGATCAGAAGCGGGGGTACTACGAGCAGTACTTC
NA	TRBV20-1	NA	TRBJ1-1	CSATTRPVDTEAFF	TGCAGTGCAACAACGAGGCCCGTGGACACTGAAGCTTTCTTT
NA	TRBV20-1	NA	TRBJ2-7	CSAREHFVYEQYF	TGCAGTGCTAGAGAACACTTCGTCTACGAGCAGTACTTC
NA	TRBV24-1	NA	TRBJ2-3	CATSDLQNSPTDTQYF	TGTGCCACCAGTGATTTGCAAAACAGCCCCACAGATACGCAGTATTTT
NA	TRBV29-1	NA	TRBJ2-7	CSAVSYEQYF	TGCAGCGCTGTCTCCTACGAGCAGTACTTC
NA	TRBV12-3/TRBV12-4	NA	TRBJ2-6	CASSQQGVPSLSGANVLTF	TGTGCCAGCAGCCAACAGGGAGTCCCCTCTCTCTCTGGGGCCAACGTCCTGACTTTC
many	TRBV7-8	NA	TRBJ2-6	CATEEGAGANVLTF	TGTGCCACCGAGGAGGGGGCCGGGGCCAACGTCCTGACTTTC
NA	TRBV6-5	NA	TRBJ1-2	CASSYSNREDGYTF	TGTGCCAGCAGTTACTCGAACCGGGAGGATGGCTACACCTTC
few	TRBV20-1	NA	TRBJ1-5	CSARGGSDHNQPQHF	TGCAGTGCTAGAGGGGGGTCGGACCACAATCAGCCCCAGCATTTT
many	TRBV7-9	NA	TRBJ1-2	CASSMPLWGPNYGYTF	TGTGCCAGCAGTATGCCTCTTTGGGGACCTAACTATGGCTACACCTTC
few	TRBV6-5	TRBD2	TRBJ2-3	CASSLAGGFTDTQYF	TGTGCCAGCAGTCTAGCGGGGGGGTTCACAGATACGCAGTATTTT
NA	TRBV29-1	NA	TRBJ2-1	CSVITMTDNEQFF	TGCAGCGTCATAACTATGACAGACAATGAGCAGTTCTTC
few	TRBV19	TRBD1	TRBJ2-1	CATSTGAYEQFF	TGTGCCACTTCGACAGGGGCCTATGAGCAGTTCTTC
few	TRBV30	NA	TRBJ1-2	CAWSVDWTDYGYTF	TGTGCCTGGAGTGTGGATTGGACAGACTATGGCTACACCTTC
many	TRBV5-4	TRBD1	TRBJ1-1	CASSRGQGAEAFF	TGTGCCAGCAGCCGGGGACAGGGGGCTGAAGCTTTCTTT
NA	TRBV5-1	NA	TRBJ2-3	CASSLEVEADTQYF	TGCGCCAGCAGCTTGGAGGTGGAGGCGGATACGCAGTATTTT
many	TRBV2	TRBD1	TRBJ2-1	CASSEALDRGGAEQFF	TGTGCCAGCAGTGAAGCGCTCGACAGGGGGGGAGCTGAGCAGTTCTTC
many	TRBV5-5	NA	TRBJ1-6	CASSLADSTRPLHF	TGTGCCAGCAGCTTGGCCGACAGTACCCGGCCCCTCCACTTT